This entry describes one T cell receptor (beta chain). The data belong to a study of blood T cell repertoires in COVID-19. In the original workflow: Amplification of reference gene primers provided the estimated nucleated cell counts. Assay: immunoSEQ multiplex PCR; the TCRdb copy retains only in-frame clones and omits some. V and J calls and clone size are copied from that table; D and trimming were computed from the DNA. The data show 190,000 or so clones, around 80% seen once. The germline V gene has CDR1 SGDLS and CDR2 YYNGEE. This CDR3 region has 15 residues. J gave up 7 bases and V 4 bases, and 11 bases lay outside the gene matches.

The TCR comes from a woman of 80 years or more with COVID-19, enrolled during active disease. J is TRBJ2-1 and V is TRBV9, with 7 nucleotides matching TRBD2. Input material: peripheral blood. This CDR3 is CASSLPPGTINEQFF. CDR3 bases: TGTGCCAGCAGCCTCCCCCCCGGGACTATAAATGAGCAGTTCTTC.